This is a list of T cell receptor beta chains from one sample in a study of cytomegalovirus exposure and HLA in healthy donors. Generated by immunoSEQ multiplex PCR, the TCRdb table keeps only in-frame clones and is missing some. The data hold about 130,000 clones, with about 76% observed a single time. The sample comprised PBMCs. The source of these receptors is a man in his forties in good health and CMV-seropositive. Both conserved end residues are trimmed from each CDR3. The order of the fields is D gene, J gene, V gene, CDR3 protein. D genes are given only for firm matches.

TRBD1,TRBJ2-7,TRBV10-3,AISPLPGQGPYEQY
TRBD2,TRBJ2-7,TRBV10-3,AISELAEKYEQY
TRBD2,TRBJ2-1,TRBV5-1,ASSWTSGGGNEQF
NA,TRBJ1-2,TRBV25-1,ASSEWIVGPSNYGYT
TRBD2,TRBJ2-7,TRBV5-1,ASSLWAASGAPYEQY
TRBD1,TRBJ2-3,TRBV7-2,ASSADRGRGTQY
TRBD1,TRBJ1-1,TRBV7-9,ASSLEQGATEAF
NA,TRBJ2-1,TRBV14,ASSQVELTSYNEQF
NA,TRBJ1-1,TRBV7-9,ASSPEENTEAF
NA,TRBJ2-7,TRBV6-5,ASQGHSSYEQY
TRBD2,TRBJ2-1,TRBV5-1,ASSLGGRATRNEQF
NA,TRBJ2-7,TRBV29-1,SVEMTEEQY
NA,TRBJ1-5,TRBV14,ASSQVGGQPQH
NA,TRBJ1-1,TRBV5-1,VSSLAGRGNTEAF
TRBD2,TRBJ2-1,TRBV19,ASSISGLAVNEQF
NA,TRBJ1-5,TRBV7-6,ASSLAQGQPQH
TRBD2,TRBJ2-3,TRBV4-2,ASSQARAGGADTRY
NA,TRBJ2-7,TRBV5-1,AGSLEAGRSYEQY
TRBD2,TRBJ2-7,TRBV10-3,AISESPGLAGSYEQY
NA,TRBJ2-3,TRBV4-2,ASSQDGAFTDTQY
NA,TRBJ2-1,TRBV19,ASSMGVARDDNEQF
TRBD2,TRBJ2-2,TRBV7-6,ASSLVGGRGNTGELF
NA,TRBJ1-1,TRBV6-4,ASSELGGTEAF
TRBD1,TRBJ1-3,TRBV9,ASSDIGTGEDTIY
NA,TRBJ2-5,TRBV4-1,ASSPPGRRETQY
TRBD1,TRBJ1-4,TRBV6-5,ASSYSGTGDEKLF
TRBD2,TRBJ2-7,TRBV7-9,ASSRPILAGGPYEQY
TRBD1,TRBJ2-3,TRBV19,ASRGLGQGALDTQY
NA,TRBJ2-2,TRBV5-1,ASSFGREVTGELF
NA,TRBJ2-7,TRBV5-1,ASSTGHSTFPYEQY
TRBD1,TRBJ1-2,TRBV5-8,ASSFDRGLYGYT
TRBD1,TRBJ1-1,TRBV28,ASSLITGGSRNTEAF
NA,TRBJ1-1,TRBV5-1,ASSLQGGEAF
TRBD1,TRBJ1-5,TRBV30,AWSAGTGGSEQPQH
NA,TRBJ1-6,TRBV6-5,ASSYSANSPLH
NA,TRBJ2-7,TRBV5-6,ASSLGWGGLNEQY
TRBD1,TRBJ1-4,TRBV7-2,ASSSGQGGEKLF
NA,TRBJ2-3,TRBV2,ASTPQKQGTQY
TRBD1,TRBJ2-7,TRBV27,ASSTPGQGSYEQY
TRBD2,TRBJ2-1,TRBV27,ASSARTSGIHEQF
NA,TRBJ1-5,TRBV2,ASSETAGVQPQH
TRBD1,TRBJ1-6,TRBV28,ASSHDRGVSPLH
NA,TRBJ2-7,TRBV29-1,SVVSAKGWYEQY
NA,TRBJ2-3,TRBV5-4,ASSGEGERTDTQY